Given below is one T cell receptor (beta chain) in context. No antigen is known for it. This entry belongs to a study of T cell responses to AZD1222 COVID-19 vaccine. Study observations and caveats: Donor demographics were predominantly white British with a female majority; clonal diversity may be underestimated.

Libraries were prepared by immunoSEQ multiplex PCR; TCRdb keeps only in-frame clonotypes and omits some of them. The sample holds around 120,000 clones, around 94% seen once. Germline V gene lookup returns CDR1 LNHDA and CDR2 SQIVND (reference sequence). This CDR3 has 14 residues. Trimming stripped 5 bases from V and 6 bases from J, with 11 bases between. V gene TRBV19 combines with J gene TRBJ1-6; D is ambiguous. The sequence came from an adult in good health. This sample comprised peripheral blood, obtained on day 0 of AZD1222 vaccination. The CDR3 loop is CASSDDIGNSPLHF. As DNA, the CDR3 is TGTGCCAGTAGTGACGACATCGGTAATTCACCCCTCCACTTT.